What follows are 7 T cell receptor beta chains derived from one specimen sequenced in a study of blood T cells in healthy people across ages. A second PCR, run for roughly 7 to 12 cycles, used a sample-barcoded 5' primer plus a J-beta primer mix. TCRdb reprocessed the 5' RACE reads with MiXCR, giving one entry per CDR3 protein. The sample shows approximately 320,000 distinct CDR3 sequences, roughly 29% of them seen only once. Sequencing was done on a sample of blood. The receptors originated from a woman aged 70 to 79 in good health.

The chain links TRBV20-1 to TRBJ2-7; D call uncertain. CDR3 length equals 12 residues. CDR1 DFQATT and CDR2 SNEGSKA come from the germline V gene (reference sequence). V was clipped by 1 base and J by 3 bases, with 7 bases between them. For the CDR3, the DNA is TGCAGTGCTAGAGGACCAAACTACGAGCAGTACTTC. The encoded protein is CSARGPNYEQYF.

This chain connects TRBV12-3 or TRBV12-4 to TRBJ1-1; D gene unclear. Trimming left V 6 bases short and J 1 base short, with 9 bases between. This CDR3 is 13 amino acids long. CDR3 sequence (DNA): TGTGCCAGCAGGAAGTGGAGGAACACTGAAGCTTTCTTT. It encodes CASRKWRNTEAFF.

Concerning this clonotype: Mismatch with germline at one junction end may stem from a read error. This chain links TRBV5-1 with TRBJ1-4; TRBD1 agrees at 8 bases. The CDR3 extends over 15 amino acids. Germline V gene data show CDR1 as SGHRS and CDR2 as YFSETQ. The CDR3 DNA follows: TGCGCCAGCAGCTCGGGACAGGCGGAGAGGGAAAAACTGTCTTTT. This encodes CASSSGQAEREKLSF.

This clonotype was seen a few times. Sequence at one end of the junction differs from germline and may be a read error. The chain couples TRBV7-7 to TRBJ2-5; the match to TRBD2 covers 9 bases. The end of the DNA is better explained by TRBJ2-1, so the J call may be wrong. Germline V gene sequence: CDR1 SSHAT, CDR2 FNYEAQ (reference sequence). This CDR3 spans 16 amino acids. The CDR3 loop is CASSPTLLAGSNEQFF. The CDR3 nucleotides read TGTGCTAGCAGCCCGACACTACTAGCGGGCTCCAATGAGCAGTTCTTC.

V usage is TRBV23-1 and J usage is TRBJ2-4; maybe TRBD2 (5 bases). TRBV23-1 is an ORF for which the function is uncertain. The CDR3 contains 14 residues. V dropped 7 bases and J dropped 4 bases, with 14 bases sitting between them. This chain's CDR3 is CASTGKILKNIQYF. CDR3 in DNA: TGCGCCAGCACGGGAAAAATCCTAAAAAACATTCAGTACTTC.

This clonotype was found many times. The chain recombines TRBV20-1 with TRBJ1-2; 9 bases line up with TRBD1. The ends lost 6 bases at V and 9 bases at J; junction bases unmatched: 8. The CDR3 has 12 amino acids. The V gene's germline CDR1 is DFQATT and CDR2 SNEGSKA (reference sequence). For the CDR3, the DNA is TGCAGTGCGGGGGACAGGGCTTCGAGCTACACCTTC. Its protein product is CSAGDRASSYTF.

This clonotype was observed a handful of times. CDR3 nucleotides: TGCAGTGCTAGAGGCGAGAATGAGCAGTTCTTC. It yields the protein CSARGENEQFF. The V and J genes are TRBV20-1 and TRBJ2-5; D uncertain. Judging by the DNA end, TRBJ2-1 fits better; the J call may be wrong. The CDR3 totals 11 residues. The V gene's germline CDR1 is DFQATT and CDR2 SNEGSKA (reference sequence).